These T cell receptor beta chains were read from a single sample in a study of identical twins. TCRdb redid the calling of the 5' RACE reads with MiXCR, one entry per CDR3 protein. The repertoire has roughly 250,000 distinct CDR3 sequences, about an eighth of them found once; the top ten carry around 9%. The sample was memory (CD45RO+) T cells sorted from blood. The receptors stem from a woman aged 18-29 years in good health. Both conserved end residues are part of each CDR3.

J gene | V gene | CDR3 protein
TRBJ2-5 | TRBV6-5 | CASSHDALETQYF
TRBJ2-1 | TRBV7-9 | CASSLAGRLYNEQFF
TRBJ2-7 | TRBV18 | CASTGGGWGEQYF
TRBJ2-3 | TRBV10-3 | CAISVGRDGDTQYF
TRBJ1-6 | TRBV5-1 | CASSLEAGASPLHF
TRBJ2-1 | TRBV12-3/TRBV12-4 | CASRATSENEQFF
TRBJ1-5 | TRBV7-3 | CASSRGADQPQHF
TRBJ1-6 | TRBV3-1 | CASSQGGTANSPLHF
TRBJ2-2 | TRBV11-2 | CASNKRGAANTGELFF
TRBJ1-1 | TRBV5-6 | CASSFADRGTEAFF
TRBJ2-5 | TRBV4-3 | CASSQGSNRGETQYF
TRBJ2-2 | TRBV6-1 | CASRTPGTGELFF
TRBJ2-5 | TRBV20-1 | CSAGLLGAQETQYF
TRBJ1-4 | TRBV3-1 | CASSLGQINEKLFF
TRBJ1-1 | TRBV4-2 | CASSQEKTARVAFF
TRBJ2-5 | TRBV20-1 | CSAILEAGAGETQYF
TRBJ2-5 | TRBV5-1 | CASSLGVGRETQYF
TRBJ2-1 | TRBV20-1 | CSASVPTGPRSENEQFF
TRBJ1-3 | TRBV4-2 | CASSRSAGSSGNTIYF
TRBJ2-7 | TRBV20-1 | CSAAPGTSAYEQYF
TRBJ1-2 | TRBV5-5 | CASSLTAKNYGYTF
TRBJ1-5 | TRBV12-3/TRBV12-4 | CAFSFSRARGQGNQPQHF
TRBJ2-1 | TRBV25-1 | CASSEDRARQTYNEQFF
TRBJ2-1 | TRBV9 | CASSVASGGSYNEQFF
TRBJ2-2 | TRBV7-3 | CASSRWGGTGELFF
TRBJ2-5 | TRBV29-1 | CSVLGGTGGETQYF
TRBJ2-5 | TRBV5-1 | CASSLAGREETQYF
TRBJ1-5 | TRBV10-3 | CAAAGSGATQPQHF
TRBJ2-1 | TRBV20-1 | CSARDKPQSYNEQFF
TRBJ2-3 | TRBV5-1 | CASSLMGVRTDTQYF
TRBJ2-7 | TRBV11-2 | CASSFLGTSGYEQYF
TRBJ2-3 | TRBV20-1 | CSWGGRADTQYF
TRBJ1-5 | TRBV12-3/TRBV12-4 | CASSLGDSTPQHF
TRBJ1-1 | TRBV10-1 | CASSSGGVGTEAFF
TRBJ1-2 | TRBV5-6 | CASSDTGGNGYTF
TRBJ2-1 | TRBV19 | CASSILGFRSYNEQFF
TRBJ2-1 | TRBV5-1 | CASSSGVYDEQFF
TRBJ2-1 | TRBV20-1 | CSARSPGLAGYNEQFF
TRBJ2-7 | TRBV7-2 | CASSLDPRRRGQYF
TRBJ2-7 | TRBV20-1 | CSATELSGNLEQYF
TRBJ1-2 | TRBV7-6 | CASSPTGTNYGYTF
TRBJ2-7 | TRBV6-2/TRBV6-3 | CASRVRGNVYEQYF
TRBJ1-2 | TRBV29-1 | CSVGEYGYTF
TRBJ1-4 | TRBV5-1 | CASSRRARGNEKLFF
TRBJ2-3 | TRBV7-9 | CASSLGLAVYTDTQYF
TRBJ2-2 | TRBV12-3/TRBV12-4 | CASRQTSGGELFF
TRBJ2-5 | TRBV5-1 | CASSLAMETQYF
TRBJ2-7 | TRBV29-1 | CSVVKGYEQYF
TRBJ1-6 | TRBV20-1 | CSAKDRGHSPLHF
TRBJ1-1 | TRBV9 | CASSGTLVVTEAFF
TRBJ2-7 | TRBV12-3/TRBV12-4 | CASRKGRISYEQYF
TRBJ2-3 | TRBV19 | CASSIARATDTQYF
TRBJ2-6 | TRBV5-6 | CASSFDLDGANVLTF
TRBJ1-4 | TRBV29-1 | CSVKQGTTNEKLFF